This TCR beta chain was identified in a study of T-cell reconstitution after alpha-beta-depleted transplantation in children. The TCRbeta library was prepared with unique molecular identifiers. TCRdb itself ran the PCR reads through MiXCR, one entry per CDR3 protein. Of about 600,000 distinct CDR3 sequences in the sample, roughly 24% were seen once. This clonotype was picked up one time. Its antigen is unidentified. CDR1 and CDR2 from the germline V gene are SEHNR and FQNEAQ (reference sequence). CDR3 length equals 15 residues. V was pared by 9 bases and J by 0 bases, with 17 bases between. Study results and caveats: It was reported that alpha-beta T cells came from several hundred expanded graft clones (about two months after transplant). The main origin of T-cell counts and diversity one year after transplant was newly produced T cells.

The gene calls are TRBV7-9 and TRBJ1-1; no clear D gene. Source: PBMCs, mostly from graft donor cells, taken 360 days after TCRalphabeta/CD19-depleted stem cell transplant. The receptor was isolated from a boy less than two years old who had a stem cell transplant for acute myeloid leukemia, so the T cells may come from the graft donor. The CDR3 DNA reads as TGTGCCAGTAGCAAACGATCAGAAATGAACACTGAAGCTTTCTTT. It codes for CASSKRSEMNTEAFF.